These 31 T cell receptor beta chains were sequenced from one sample in a study of radiation and T cells in renal cell carcinoma. TCRdb's copy holds only in-frame clones and misses some; the assay was immunoSEQ multiplex PCR. This sample yields around 30,000 clones, of which over 70% are seen a single time; 25% to 40% belongs to the top ten. The time point is: blood 4 weeks post-SBRT, at nephrectomy. As for treatment: 15 Gy SBRT to primary tumor, nephrectomy 4 weeks later. Sequenced here: blood, sampled from a patient whose treatment included radiotherapy and nephrectomy. These receptor sequences come from a man between 60 and 75 years old with renal cell carcinoma.

This clone was seen a few times. This chain joins TRBV6-6 and TRBJ1-2; D unresolved. The V end was cut by 4 bases, the J end by 1 base, with 13 bases between. The CDR3 spans 15 residues. CDR1 is MNHNY and CDR2 is SVGAGI in the germline V gene (reference sequence). This CDR3 is CASSWTLNDNYGYTF. The CDR3 nucleotides read TGTGCCAGCAGTTGGACCCTTAACGATAACTATGGCTACACCTTC.

This sequence joins TRBV6-1 and TRBJ2-3, with D unclear. Germline values: CDR1 MNHNS, CDR2 SASEGT. Trimming stripped 3 bases from V and 0 bases from J, with 13 bases between. The CDR3 has 16 amino acids. The CDR3 DNA reads as TGTGCCAGCAGTGATTTGCGGATGGCTAGCACAGATACGCAGTATTTT. Encoded protein: CASSDLRMASTDTQYF.

This clone was found once. The chain has TRBV5-1 and TRBJ2-7, with D tentatively TRBD2 (5 bases). CDR3 length: 13 residues. The V gene lost 4 bases and the J gene lost 5 bases, with 13 bases spanning the gap. Germline V gene data show CDR1 as SGHRS and CDR2 as YFSETQ. CDR3 in amino acids: CASSQPGTHEQYF. Written as DNA, the CDR3 is TGCGCCAGCAGCCAGCCGGGAACTCACGAGCAGTACTTC.

The chain combines TRBV2 with TRBJ2-3, with 9 positions matching TRBD1. Germline V gene sequence: CDR1 SNHLY, CDR2 FYNNEI. The CDR3 consists of 14 residues. Germline trimming cut 5 bases from V and 1 base from J; bases unmatched to any gene: 1. CDR3 sequence (DNA): TGTGCCAGCAGTAACAGGGGGCGCACAGATACGCAGTATTTT. Translation gives CASSNRGRTDTQYF.

The gene calls are TRBV29-1 and TRBJ2-7, with TRBD1 identical over 8 bases. This CDR3 has 11 amino acids. Germline CDR1 and CDR2: SQVTM and ANQGSEA. J lost 5 bases, V lost 6 bases, and 3 bases had no gene match. The CDR3 reads CSVHRGNEQYF. The CDR3 bases are TGCAGCGTACACAGGGGGAACGAGCAGTACTTC.

The gene calls are TRBV7-8 and TRBJ2-5; perhaps TRBD1 as D (6 bases). This CDR3 is built from 13 residues. CDR1 is SGHVS and CDR2 is FQNEAQ in the germline V gene. Trimming took 1 base from V and 3 from J, leaving 6 bases between them. This chain's CDR3 is CASSLDREETQYF. The CDR3 coding sequence is TGTGCCAGCAGCTTAGACAGGGAAGAGACCCAGTACTTC.

By frequency in the sample, this clone is large (0.1 to 1%). The chain couples TRBV30 to TRBJ1-1; D is undetermined. The CDR3 spans 13 residues. CDR1 is GTSNPN and CDR2 is SVGIG in the germline V gene (reference sequence). The V end lost 1 base, the J end lost 4 bases, and 10 bases lay between the germline ends. For the CDR3, the DNA is TGTGCCTGGAGTGGGAGTCGTGGCACTGAAGCTTTCTTT. Amino acids: CAWSGSRGTEAFF.

The chain employs TRBV7-2 and TRBJ1-2; weak D call: TRBD1 (5 bases). V was clipped by 5 bases and J by 7 bases, with 17 bases between them. Germline assignment: CDR1 SGHTA and CDR2 FQGNSA. The CDR3 totals 14 residues. This chain's CDR3 is CASSPDGGTRGYTF. The CDR3 nucleotides read TGTGCCAGCAGCCCGGACGGGGGGACCCGTGGCTACACCTTC.

J is TRBJ2-3 and V is TRBV15, with 8 nucleotides matching TRBD2. Trimming took 3 bases from V and 2 from J; bases not matched to a gene: 13. CDR1 is LNHNV, CDR2 YYDKDF, per germline (reference sequence). The CDR3 sequence is 18 residues long. CDR3 loop: CATSSDGRLASYTDTQYF. In DNA, the CDR3 is TGTGCCACCAGCAGCGACGGAAGACTAGCGTCTTACACAGATACGCAGTATTTT.

The chain is built from TRBV5-1 and TRBJ2-5; D is undetermined. The CDR3 extends over 12 amino acids. Trimming shortened V by 3 bases and J by 0 bases, and 3 bases separated the two germline ends. Germline assignment: CDR1 SGHRS and CDR2 YFSETQ. CDR3 bases: TGCGCCAGCAGCTGGGACCAAGAGACCCAGTACTTC. This codes for CASSWDQETQYF. Using reference TRBV5-1 and TRBJ2-5 for the parts outside the CDR3, the full variable domain is KAGVTQTPRYLIKTRGQQVTLSCSPISGHRSVSWYQQTPGQGLQFLFEYFSETQRNKGNFPGRFSGRQFSNSRSEMNVSTLELGDSALYLCASSWDQETQYFGPGTRLLVL.

V and J are TRBV7-8 and TRBJ2-2; the match to TRBD2 covers 11 bases. This CDR3 is 16 amino acids long. The V and J ends lost 4 bases and 2 bases, in that order; junction bases with no gene match: 3. The germline CDR1 and CDR2 sequences are SGHVS and FQNEAQ. The CDR3 DNA is TGTGCCAGCAGCTCGGGACTAGCGGCAAACACCGGGGAGCTGTTTTTT. It encodes CASSSGLAANTGELFF.

This chain links TRBV5-6 with TRBJ2-3; TRBD2 matches at 9 bases. CDR1 and CDR2 from the germline V gene are SGHDT and YYEEEE. The CDR3 runs to 15 residues. The J segment lost 3 bases and the V segment lost 1 base, leaving 3 bases of the junction unmatched. CDR3 amino acids: CASSLPRGGTDTQYF. The CDR3, as DNA: TGTGCCAGCAGCTTGCCGCGGGGGGGAACAGATACGCAGTATTTT.

This sequence joins TRBV5-4 and TRBJ2-7, with TRBD2 matching over 14 bases. Germline V gene lookup returns CDR1 SGHNT and CDR2 YYREEE (reference sequence). With V trimmed by 2 bases and J by 9 bases, 19 bases remained unmatched. There are 19 residues in the CDR3. CDR3 loop: CASSFHRGLAGGQPNGQYF. The DNA for the CDR3 is TGTGCCAGCAGCTTCCACCGAGGACTAGCGGGAGGCCAACCCAACGGGCAGTACTTC.

This clone was recorded a few times. The rearrangement links TRBV27 to TRBJ1-5; no clear D gene. Germline-derived CDR1 and CDR2 are MNHEY and SMNVEV (reference sequence). Trimming stripped 2 bases from V and 3 bases from J, with 8 bases between. This CDR3 comprises 14 residues. CDR3 nucleotide sequence: TGTGCCAGCAGTTTAACCCCTAACAATCAGCCCCAGCATTTT. This sequence encodes CASSLTPNNQPQHF.

This chain links TRBV7-2 with TRBJ1-3; no reliable D call. The CDR3 has 17 residues. Trimming left V 2 bases short and J 2 bases short, with 16 bases between. Germline V gene lookup returns CDR1 SGHTA and CDR2 FQGNSA. CDR3 sequence (DNA): TGTGCCAGCAGCTTATTTTCCGGGCGTATACCTGGAAACACCATATATTTT. Encoded protein: CASSLFSGRIPGNTIYF.

The chain is built from TRBV6-6 and TRBJ2-3; 11 nucleotides line up with TRBD1. From germline, CDR1 is MNHNY and CDR2 SVGAGI (reference sequence). V gave up 6 bases and J gave up 4 bases; unmatched junction bases: 3. This CDR3 has 14 amino acids. The CDR3 bases are TGTGCCAGCAGCCCGGGACAGGGGGCAGATACGCAGTATTTT. Its translation is CASSPGQGADTQYF.

This clone turned up a few times. The DNA for the CDR3 is TGTGCCAGTAGCCCCCAGGAGATCGCCTACGAGCAGTACTTC. This sequence encodes CASSPQEIAYEQYF. The rearrangement uses TRBV19 and TRBJ2-7; D remains ambiguous. The CDR3 is 14 amino acids. V shed 6 bases and J shed 2 bases, with 14 bases lying between them. Germline V gives CDR1 LNHDA, CDR2 SQIVND (reference sequence).

The rearrangement links TRBV10-3 to TRBJ1-1, with D tentatively TRBD1 (6 bases). Between the trimmed V and J ends, which lost 6 bases and 1 base, there was a span of 9 bases. Germline-derived CDR1 and CDR2 are ENHRY and SYGVKD. CDR3 size: 13 residues. The CDR3 bases are TGTGCCATCAGCCGGACAGAGAACACTGAAGCTTTCTTT. This translates into CAISRTENTEAFF.

The chain combines TRBV5-6 with TRBJ1-1; 8 bases line up with TRBD1. The CDR3 is 14 amino acids. Trimming removed 3 bases from V and 3 bases from J; junction bases left unmatched: 4. Looked up from germline, CDR1 is SGHDT and CDR2 is YYEEEE. CDR3 region: CASSWTGPDTEAFF. The CDR3 nucleotides read TGTGCCAGCAGCTGGACAGGGCCTGACACTGAAGCTTTCTTT.

The chain joins TRBV13 to TRBJ1-2; the D is unclear. Germline values: CDR1 PRHDT, CDR2 FYEKMQ (reference sequence). The CDR3 has 14 residues. With 5 bases removed from V and 3 bases from J, the gap between germline ends came to 13 bases. The CDR3: CASSLRDTDYGYTF. In DNA, the CDR3 is TGTGCCAGCAGCCTACGGGATACGGACTATGGCTACACCTTC.

The V and J genes are TRBV25-1 and TRBJ1-4; D gene uncertain. The length of the CDR3 is 14 residues. Germline V gene lookup returns CDR1 MGHDK and CDR2 SYGVNS. The V and J ends lost 2 bases and 8 bases respectively, with 12 bases between them. The CDR3 protein is CASSEEVGWEKLFF. In nucleotides, the CDR3 is TGTGCCAGCAGTGAAGAGGTGGGGTGGGAAAAACTGTTTTTT.

This clone came up a few times. The rearrangement joins TRBV7-2 to TRBJ1-1; D might be TRBD1 (6 bases). Per the germline V gene, CDR1 is SGHTA and CDR2 is FQGNSA. There are 13 residues in the CDR3. The ends were cut back, 5 bases at V and 1 base at J, with 8 bases in the middle. The CDR3 DNA reads TGTGCCAGCAGCGAGGACAGGAACACTGAAGCTTTCTTT. It translates to CASSEDRNTEAFF.

The chain uses TRBV5-1 and TRBJ2-1; 13 bases match TRBD2. V shed 4 bases and J 5 bases; nucleotides not matched to a gene: 6. The V gene's germline CDR1 is SGHRS and CDR2 YFSETQ. This CDR3 has 16 amino acids. CDR3 amino acids: CASSLIGTSGNNEQFF. In nucleotides, the CDR3 is TGCGCCAGCAGCCTCATCGGGACTAGCGGGAACAATGAGCAGTTCTTC. The full variable domain, completed using reference TRBV5-1 and TRBJ2-1, is KAGVTQTPRYLIKTRGQQVTLSCSPISGHRSVSWYQQTPGQGLQFLFEYFSETQRNKGNFPGRFSGRQFSNSRSEMNVSTLELGDSALYLCASSLIGTSGNNEQFFGPGTRLTVL.

The gene calls are TRBV4-1 and TRBJ2-2; 7 bases are shared with TRBD2. V lost 1 base and J lost 0; bases outside the gene matches: 2. Germline CDR1 MGHRA, CDR2 YSYEKL. The CDR3 contains 16 residues. The CDR3 loop is CASSQVLAANTGELFF. The DNA for the CDR3 is TGCGCCAGCAGCCAAGTTCTAGCGGCGAACACCGGGGAGCTGTTTTTT.

The gene calls are TRBV9 and TRBJ2-3; D unresolved. The length of the CDR3 is 14 residues. The germline V gene encodes CDR1 SGDLS and CDR2 YYNGEE. V was cut by 3 bases and J by 1 base, with 9 bases left in between. This CDR3 is CASSGLMGTDTQYF. CDR3 nucleotides: TGTGCCAGCAGCGGCTTGATGGGCACAGATACGCAGTATTTT.

The V call is TRBV4-2, the J call TRBJ1-1, with D possibly TRBD1 on 5 matching bases. The germline gives CDR1 LGHNA, CDR2 YNFKEQ. This CDR3 is built from 15 residues. V lost 5 bases and J lost 4, with 17 bases in between. CDR3 in amino acids: CASSGRRGRSTEAFF. CDR3 DNA: TGTGCCAGCAGCGGCCGGCGGGGCAGGAGCACTGAAGCTTTCTTT.

The V call is TRBV2, the J call TRBJ2-5, with D perhaps given as TRBD1 or TRBD2 (6 bases each). CDR3 length equals 14 residues. V gave up 1 base and J gave up 10 bases, with 16 bases separating them. Germline CDR1 reads SNHLY; CDR2 reads FYNNEI. The DNA for the CDR3 is TGTGCCAGCAGTGAAGGGCAGGGGTGGAGGGGCCAGTACTTC. Encoded protein: CASSEGQGWRGQYF.

This chain links TRBV9 with TRBJ1-4, with 7 bases identical to TRBD1. CDR1 and CDR2 (germline): SGDLS, YYNGEE. J was trimmed by 5 bases and V by 5 bases; bases with no gene match: 9. The CDR3 consists of 15 residues. CDR3 amino acids: CASSHSGQINEKLFF. CDR3 coding DNA: TGTGCCAGCAGTCACTCGGGACAGATAAATGAAAAACTGTTTTTT.

The chain combines TRBV7-3 with TRBJ1-1, with D tentatively TRBD1 (6 bases). CDR1 is SGHTA and CDR2 is FQGTGA in the germline V gene. V shed 5 bases and J shed 6 bases, with 13 bases lying between them. This CDR3 comprises 13 residues. The CDR3 nucleotides read TGTGCCAGCAGCCCCACAGGGTCTTCTGAAGCTTTCTTT. Translation: CASSPTGSSEAFF.

CDR3 sequence: CASRPWTSGFYNEQFF. CDR3 nucleotide sequence: TGTGCCAGCAGACCATGGACTAGCGGATTCTACAATGAGCAGTTCTTC. V gene TRBV5-6 combines with J gene TRBJ2-1; 10 positions agree with TRBD2. The CDR3 loop spans 16 amino acids. From germline, CDR1 is SGHDT and CDR2 YYEEEE. J was trimmed by 3 bases and V by 5 bases; bases with no gene match: 8.

The rearrangement uses TRBV10-3 and TRBJ1-2; the D is unclear. Trimming removed 11 bases from V and 8 bases from J, with 21 bases in between. CDR1 is ENHRY and CDR2 is SYGVKD in the germline V gene. This CDR3 is built from 13 residues. The DNA for the CDR3 is TGTGCCGTCACCCCACTGCCAGGAACAGGCTACACCTTC. The encoded protein is CAVTPLPGTGYTF.